Below, 20 T cell receptor beta chains from the same sample are listed, as sequenced in a study of T cell responses to AZD1222 COVID-19 vaccine. TCRdb keeps only in-frame clones here, not all; method: immunoSEQ multiplex PCR. The table lists some 89,000 clones, roughly 90% of them singletons, with around 2.8% in the top ten. This specimen was peripheral blood, taken on day 0 of AZD1222 vaccination. The receptors derive from an adult in good health.

V gene TRBV12-3 or TRBV12-4 combines with J gene TRBJ2-2, with D maybe TRBD1 (5 bases). The length of the CDR3 is 13 residues. V was cut by 7 bases and J by 4 bases, with 10 bases left in between. The CDR3 region is CASNIGATGELFF. As DNA, the CDR3 is TGTGCCAGCAATATAGGGGCCACCGGGGAGCTGTTTTTT.

The chain uses TRBV2 and TRBJ1-1; TRBD1 aligns across 7 bases. V lost 5 bases, J lost 6 bases, and 18 bases stayed unmatched. Per the germline V gene, CDR1 is SNHLY and CDR2 is FYNNEI. The CDR3 contains 17 residues. The CDR3 nucleotides read TGTGCCAGCAGTCAGGACAGGCCTGACTTGACGTCCGCTGAAGCTTTCTTT. Translation: CASSQDRPDLTSAEAFF. The complete variable domain, with remaining parts taken from reference TRBV2 and TRBJ1-1, reads EPEVTQTPSHQVTQMGQEVILRCVPISNHLYFYWYRQILGQKVEFLVSFYNNEISEKSEIFDDQFSVERPDGSNFTLKIRSTKLEDSAMYFCASSQDRPDLTSAEAFFGQGTRLTVV.

The gene calls are TRBV6-6 and TRBJ2-7; 8 bases map to TRBD1. With 0 bases clipped from V and 0 bases from J, the junction kept 4 bases outside the gene matches. The V gene's germline CDR1 is MNHNY and CDR2 SVGAGI (reference sequence). This CDR3 is built from 16 residues. The CDR3 loop is CASSYSTGAISYEQYF. The CDR3 bases are TGTGCCAGCAGTTACTCGACAGGGGCTATCTCCTACGAGCAGTACTTC.

This clone was seen once. This chain uses TRBV7-9 with TRBJ2-7; TRBD2 aligns across 12 bases. The ends lost 6 bases at V and 0 bases at J; junction bases unmatched: 6. This CDR3 has 16 amino acids. The germline V gene encodes CDR1 SEHNR and CDR2 FQNEAQ (reference sequence). Here the CDR3 reads CASSRRLAGDSYEQYF. CDR3 coding DNA: TGTGCCAGCAGTCGTAGACTAGCGGGGGACTCCTACGAGCAGTACTTC.

This chain's CDR3 is CASSFERVGSPLHF. In DNA form, the CDR3 reads TGTGCCAGCAGCTTCGAGAGGGTTGGTTCACCCCTCCACTTT. V usage is TRBV5-6 and J usage is TRBJ1-6; no clear D gene. Trimming took 2 bases from V and 9 from J, leaving 12 bases between them. Per the germline V gene, CDR1 is SGHDT and CDR2 is YYEEEE. The length of the CDR3 is 14 residues.

The chain joins TRBV4-2 to TRBJ2-3, with D perhaps given as TRBD1 or TRBD2 (5 bases each). Trimming shortened V by 4 bases and J by 1 base, and 15 bases separated the two germline ends. The germline gives CDR1 LGHNA, CDR2 YNFKEQ. The CDR3 loop spans 16 amino acids. The CDR3 DNA reads TGTGCCAGCAGCCCAGGGATAACGGGACGCACAGATACGCAGTATTTT. Amino acid sequence: CASSPGITGRTDTQYF.

The chain employs TRBV18 and TRBJ1-2, with 8 bases that match TRBD1. The length of the CDR3 is 15 residues. Unmatched junction bases numbered 8, after V lost 5 bases and J lost 3 bases. Germline CDR1 KGHSH, CDR2 LQKENI. The CDR3 DNA reads as TGTGCCAGCTCAGCGCAGCCGGGACAGGACTATGGCTACACCTTC. Encoded protein: CASSAQPGQDYGYTF.

This chain uses TRBV9 with TRBJ2-3, with D possibly matching TRBD2 (6 bases). CDR3 size: 15 residues. Per the germline V gene, CDR1 is SGDLS and CDR2 is YYNGEE. V lost 0 bases and J lost 4, with 12 bases in between. The chain's CDR3 is CASSVGAGWADTQYF. The CDR3 DNA reads as TGTGCCAGCAGCGTAGGTGCGGGGTGGGCAGATACGCAGTATTTT.

The V gene is TRBV11-2, the J gene TRBJ1-2; D may be TRBD1 (5 bases). Germline CDR1 and CDR2: SGHAT and FQNNGV. The V end was cut by 5 bases, the J end by 2 bases, with 18 bases between. CDR3 length: 16 amino acids. CDR3 DNA sequence: TGTGCCAGCAGCACCCAACCCCCGGGGCAGAACTATGGCTACACCTTC. This sequence encodes CASSTQPPGQNYGYTF.

CDR3 residues: CASTTTPWTQYF. The CDR3 DNA sequence: TGTGCCAGCACCACGACCCCCTGGACCCAGTACTTC. The chain carries TRBV28 and TRBJ2-5; D ambiguous. V lost 7 bases, J lost 7 bases, and 13 bases lay in between. Looked up from germline, CDR1 is MDHEN and CDR2 is SYDVKM. CDR3 size: 12 residues.

This chain links TRBV14 with TRBJ2-6; possible D gene TRBD2, 6 bases. Germline lookup yields CDR1 SGHDN and CDR2 FVKESK. V lost 6 bases and J 5 bases, leaving 11 bases between the germline ends. The CDR3 consists of 14 residues. CDR3 sequence: CASRPSDWANVLTF. The DNA for the CDR3 is TGTGCCAGCAGACCTAGCGATTGGGCCAACGTCCTGACTTTC.

The genes are TRBV7-6 and TRBJ2-1, with TRBD2 matching over 16 bases. Trimming removed 3 bases from V and 9 bases from J; junction bases left unmatched: 5. Per germline, CDR1 SGHVS and CDR2 FNYEAQ. The CDR3 extends over 16 amino acids. The CDR3 nucleotides read TGTGCCAGCAGCTTGGGACTAGCGGGGGGGCTCGCTGAGCAGTTCTTC. This translates into CASSLGLAGGLAEQFF. The full variable domain, completed using reference TRBV7-6 and TRBJ2-1, is GAGVSQSPRYKVTKRGQDVALRCDPISGHVSLYWYRQALGQGPEFLTYFNYEAQQDKSGLPNDRFSAERPEGSISTLTIQRTEQRDSAMYRCASSLGLAGGLAEQFFGPGTRLTVL.

J is TRBJ1-1 and V is TRBV6-5, with D unresolved. The CDR3 length is 13 residues. Trimming removed 7 bases at V and 0 bases at J, with 9 bases between. Germline V gene data show CDR1 as MNHEY and CDR2 as SVGAGI. The CDR3 DNA follows: TGTGCCAGCATGGCACTCATGAACACTGAAGCTTTCTTT. Its translation is CASMALMNTEAFF.

Here the CDR3 DNA reads TGTGCCAGCAGCGAACGACTAGCGGGGAGCACAGATACGCAGTATTTT. Its translation is CASSERLAGSTDTQYF. This chain connects TRBV9 to TRBJ2-3; 11 bases agree with TRBD2. Germline CDR1 and CDR2: SGDLS and YYNGEE. This CDR3 region has 16 residues. V gave up 3 bases and J gave up 0 bases; unmatched junction bases: 3.

V gene TRBV5-1 combines with J gene TRBJ1-4; TRBD1 matches at 11 bases. The V gene end was trimmed by 4 bases and the J gene end by 7 bases; junction bases not matched to a gene: 6. Per the germline V gene, CDR1 is SGHRS and CDR2 is YFSETQ. The CDR3 extends over 15 amino acids. This chain's CDR3 is CASSVGQGAGEKLFF. The CDR3, as DNA: TGCGCCAGCAGCGTCGGACAGGGGGCTGGTGAAAAACTGTTTTTT.

This chain connects TRBV19 to TRBJ1-6; D is unclear. CDR1 is LNHDA and CDR2 is SQIVND in the germline V gene (reference sequence). The ends were cut back, 5 bases at V and 7 bases at J, with 12 bases in the middle. This CDR3 has 14 residues. The CDR3 here is CASSGGPGNSPLHF. CDR3 DNA: TGTGCCAGTAGTGGCGGCCCCGGGAATTCACCCCTCCACTTT.

This chain joins TRBV19 and TRBJ2-1; maybe TRBD2 (5 bases). Germline assignment: CDR1 LNHDA and CDR2 SQIVND (reference sequence). This CDR3 spans 13 amino acids. Trimming cost V 4 bases and J 9 bases, with 13 bases left between them. CDR3: CASSSGRGGEQFF. The CDR3 nucleotides read TGTGCCAGTAGTAGCGGCCGAGGAGGTGAGCAGTTCTTC.

The chain recombines TRBV6-6 with TRBJ1-5; D unresolved. This CDR3 has 13 residues. Per the germline V gene, CDR1 is MNHNY and CDR2 is SVGAGI (reference sequence). With 2 bases removed from V and 2 bases from J, the gap between germline ends came to 4 bases. The CDR3 protein is CASSYDGNQPQHF. CDR3 coding DNA: TGTGCCAGCAGTTACGACGGCAATCAGCCCCAGCATTTT.

V usage is TRBV7-8 and J usage is TRBJ2-5; unclear D gene. The CDR3 spans 12 residues. Germline loops: CDR1 SGHVS, CDR2 FQNEAQ. Between the trimmed V and J ends, which lost 1 base and 5 bases, there was a span of 5 bases. CDR3 loop: CASSLDWETQYF. DNA of the CDR3: TGTGCCAGCAGCTTAGATTGGGAGACCCAGTACTTC.

The chain carries TRBV19 and TRBJ2-7; D call uncertain. The CDR3 spans 12 residues. V lost 6 bases and J 6 bases, leaving 12 bases between the germline ends. CDR1 is LNHDA and CDR2 is SQIVND in the germline V gene (reference sequence). Here the CDR3 DNA reads TGTGCCAGTAGCCAGGTGGTAGGCGAGCAGTACTTC. It encodes CASSQVVGEQYF.